The sequence of this T cell receptor (beta chain) was determined in a study of cytomegalovirus exposure and HLA in healthy donors. Study conclusions and caveats: Presence/absence analyses treated sequencing depth as roughly uniform across donors.

In the PCR, 60 Vbeta and 13 Jbeta primers were used. Method: immunoSEQ multiplex PCR; TCRdb's copy keeps in-frame clones and lacks some. The sample has 200,000 to 250,000 clones; 85% are singletons. Nominally healthy donors were sampled, though unrecorded immune exposures were likely. Concerning this clone itself: Its antigen is undetermined.

Sequencing input: PBMCs. This receptor was obtained from a human donor in good health.

The CDR3 reads CASSSLAGGAKNIQYF. The DNA of the CDR3 is TGTGCCAGCAGTTCTCTGGCAGGGGGAGCCAAAAACATTCAGTACTTC. V usage is TRBV28 and J usage is TRBJ2-4, with 7 bases lining up with TRBD1. The CDR3 has 16 amino acids. V gave up 4 bases and J gave up 0 bases; unmatched junction bases: 6. Germline lookup yields CDR1 MDHEN and CDR2 SYDVKM.